This entry lists 16 T cell receptor beta chains sequenced from one sample in a study of OX40 agonist ivuxolimab in advanced cancers. Library preparation was by the immunoSEQ multiplex PCR assay. The clones in this table, taken by TCRdb from immuneACCESS, are in-frame only. Not every clone is retained; where verified, under half of the shortfall comes from an unresolved V gene, and the cause of the rest is unknown. Recorded for this sample are around 100,000 clones; approximately 93% of them occurred a single time. 0.26% of the sample is held by the ten biggest clonotypes. This specimen consisted of CD4+ or CD8+ T cells sorted from blood, obtained in a trial of the OX40 agonist ivuxolimab. These receptors were collected from an adult with an advanced solid tumor such as melanoma, head and neck, liver or kidney cancer.

This clone has just a few counts. This chain connects TRBV11-3 to TRBJ1-5, with 8 bases aligning to TRBD1. Germline V gene sequence: CDR1 SGHNT, CDR2 YENEEA. The CDR3 consists of 18 residues. After removal of 8 bases from V and 0 bases from J, the junction contained 15 bases not matched to a gene. The CDR3 loop is CASRRMDRECCSNQPQHF. CDR3 DNA sequence: TGTGCCAGCCGTCGGATGGACAGGGAGTGTTGTAGCAATCAGCCCCAGCATTTT. The full variable domain, its missing parts supplied by reference TRBV11-3 and TRBJ1-5, is EAGVVQSPRYKIIEKKQPVAFWCNPISGHNTLYWYLQNLGQGPELLIRYENEEAVDDSQLPKDRFSAERLKGVDSTLKIQPAELGDSAVYLCASRRMDRECCSNQPQHFGDGTRLSIL.

The chain carries TRBV9 and TRBJ2-3; D remains unclear. The germline V and J ends were trimmed by 7 bases and 0 bases, with 15 bases remaining between them. CDR1 SGDLS and CDR2 YYNGEE come from the germline V gene. This CDR3 has 15 residues. CDR3 protein: CASSKNSYSTDTQYF. In DNA, the CDR3 is TGTGCCAGCTCTAAGAACAGTTATAGCACAGATACGCAGTATTTT.

The chain is built from TRBV2 and TRBJ2-7, with D uncertain. V dropped 6 bases and J dropped 0 bases, with 6 bases sitting between them. Germline loops: CDR1 SNHLY, CDR2 FYNNEI. The CDR3 length is 12 residues. DNA for the CDR3: TGTGCCAGCAGGGATCGCTCCTACGAGCAGTACGTC. This encodes CASRDRSYEQYV.

The chain recombines TRBV19 with TRBJ1-2, with 7 bases aligning to TRBD1. There are 14 residues in the CDR3. Germline V gene lookup returns CDR1 LNHDA and CDR2 SQIVND (reference sequence). V shed 4 bases and J 4 bases; nucleotides not matched to a gene: 6. CDR3 nucleotide sequence: TGTGCCAGTAGTACTGGGACAGCCTTCTATGGCTACACCTTC. It codes for CASSTGTAFYGYTF. The whole variable domain, remainder taken from reference TRBV19 and TRBJ1-2, is DGGITQSPKYLFRKEGQNVTLSCEQNLNHDAMYWYRQDPGQGLRLIYYSQIVNDFQKGDIAEGYSVSREKKESFPLTVTSAQKNPTAFYLCASSTGTAFYGYTFGSGTRLTVV.

This chain uses TRBV30 with TRBJ1-6; TRBD1 agrees at 10 bases. After removal of 1 base from V and 4 bases from J, the junction contained 4 bases not matched to a gene. CDR3 length: 16 residues. Per the germline V gene, CDR1 is GTSNPN and CDR2 is SVGIG (reference sequence). CDR3 protein: CAWSDGDRGYNSPLHF. As DNA, the CDR3 is TGTGCCTGGAGTGATGGGGACAGGGGATATAATTCACCCCTCCACTTT.

This clone occurred once. The chain joins TRBV19 to TRBJ2-3; possibly TRBD2 for D (6 bases). V lost 7 bases and J 5 bases, leaving 16 bases between the germline ends. The CDR3 extends over 14 amino acids. Germline V gives CDR1 LNHDA, CDR2 SQIVND (reference sequence). CDR3 residues: CASTGEYRRDTQYF. The CDR3 nucleotides are TGTGCCAGTACGGGGGAGTACAGAAGAGATACGCAGTATTTT.

The chain employs TRBV15 and TRBJ2-3; 9 positions match TRBD1. This CDR3 is 16 amino acids long. J was trimmed by 3 bases and V by 1 base; bases with no gene match: 5. Germline V gene lookup returns CDR1 LNHNV and CDR2 YYDKDF (reference sequence). CDR3 sequence: CATSRVQGQGTDTQYF. The DNA for the CDR3 is TGTGCCACCAGCAGAGTCCAGGGACAGGGAACAGATACGCAGTATTTT.

This sequence joins TRBV19 and TRBJ2-1, with D possibly TRBD1 on 6 matching bases. Germline V lookup: CDR1 LNHDA, CDR2 SQIVND (reference sequence). This CDR3 has 14 residues. With 4 bases removed from V and 1 base from J, the gap between germline ends came to 8 bases. The CDR3 nucleotides read TGTGCCAGTAGTACGACAGGTTCCTACAATGAGCAGTTCTTC. This sequence encodes CASSTTGSYNEQFF. The variable domain in full, completed from reference TRBV19 and TRBJ2-1, reads DGGITQSPKYLFRKEGQNVTLSCEQNLNHDAMYWYRQDPGQGLRLIYYSQIVNDFQKGDIAEGYSVSREKKESFPLTVTSAQKNPTAFYLCASSTTGSYNEQFFGPGTRLTVL.

This chain uses TRBV10-3 with TRBJ2-3; D is ambiguous. V was cut by 0 bases and J by 2 bases, with 6 bases left in between. There are 14 residues in the CDR3. Germline V gives CDR1 ENHRY, CDR2 SYGVKD. The CDR3 reads CAISESLVTDTQYF. The CDR3 DNA is TGTGCCATCAGTGAGTCCCTGGTCACAGATACGCAGTATTTT.

The gene calls are TRBV28 and TRBJ1-5, with D unresolved. The length of the CDR3 is 14 residues. Trimming removed 3 bases at V and 2 bases at J, with 8 bases between. Germline V gene sequence: CDR1 MDHEN, CDR2 SYDVKM. CDR3 loop: CASSFGQRNQPQHF. In DNA form, the CDR3 reads TGTGCCAGCAGTTTTGGGCAGCGCAATCAGCCCCAGCATTTT.

V and J are TRBV11-3 and TRBJ2-1, with 10 bases that match TRBD2. Germline lookup yields CDR1 SGHNT and CDR2 YENEEA. V was clipped by 5 bases and J by 0 bases; unmatched bases: 1. CDR3 length: 15 amino acids. CDR3 in DNA: TGTGCCAGCAGCCCTAGCGGGAGCTCCTACAATGAGCAGTTCTTC. Amino acid sequence: CASSPSGSSYNEQFF.

The chain recombines TRBV14 with TRBJ2-3; D uncertain. Trimming pared 4 bases from V and 7 bases from J, leaving 6 bases between. There are 11 residues in the CDR3. Looked up from germline, CDR1 is SGHDN and CDR2 is FVKESK. The CDR3: CASSRRNTQYF. CDR3 nucleotides: TGTGCCAGCAGCCGTAGGAATACGCAGTATTTT.

Concerning this clone itself: In the same sample, other DNA sequences code for this CDR3. The V gene is TRBV19, the J gene TRBJ1-5; maybe TRBD1 (5 bases). V was trimmed by 4 bases and J by 4 bases, leaving 11 bases between them. This CDR3 region has 14 residues. The germline gives CDR1 LNHDA, CDR2 SQIVND (reference sequence). The CDR3 DNA is TGTGCCAGTAGTAGGAGGGAGGGGAATCAGCCCCAGCATTTT. Its protein is CASSRREGNQPQHF.

The CDR3 sequence: CATALNGGSYEQYV. The CDR3 bases are TGTGCCACCGCCCTGAACGGGGGCAGCTACGAGCAGTACGTC. The genes are TRBV10-3 and TRBJ2-7; either TRBD1 or TRBD2 may fit D (6 bases each). Germline loops: CDR1 ENHRY, CDR2 SYGVKD. The CDR3 length is 14 residues. V was trimmed by 10 bases and J by 3 bases, leaving 19 bases between them.

This clone showed up just a few times. The V call is TRBV18, the J call TRBJ1-2, with 11 bases that match TRBD1. Germline V gene sequence: CDR1 KGHSH, CDR2 LQKENI. Trimming removed 3 bases from V and 2 bases from J; junction bases left unmatched: 5. The CDR3 contains 16 residues. The CDR3 DNA reads as TGTGCCAGCTCACCGGGGACAGGGGGGATAAACTATGGCTACACCTTC. Encoded protein: CASSPGTGGINYGYTF.

V usage is TRBV6-1 and J usage is TRBJ1-2, with a weak D call TRBD1 (6 bases). The CDR3 is made up of 15 amino acids. Germline values: CDR1 MNHNS, CDR2 SASEGT. With 2 bases removed from V and 6 bases from J, the gap between germline ends came to 16 bases. CDR3 bases: TGTGCCAGCAGTGAATCCCAGGGGATACGCGATGGCTACACCTTC. Protein sequence: CASSESQGIRDGYTF.